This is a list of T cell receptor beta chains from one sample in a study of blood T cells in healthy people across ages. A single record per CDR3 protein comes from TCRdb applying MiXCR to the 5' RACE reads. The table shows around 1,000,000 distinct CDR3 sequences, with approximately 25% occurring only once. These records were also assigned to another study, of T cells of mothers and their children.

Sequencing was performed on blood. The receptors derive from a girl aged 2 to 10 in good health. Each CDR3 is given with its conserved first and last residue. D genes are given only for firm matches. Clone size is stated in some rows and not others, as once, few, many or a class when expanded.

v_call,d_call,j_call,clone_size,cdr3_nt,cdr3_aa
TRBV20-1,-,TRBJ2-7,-,TGCAGTGCTTCCCTGACCTCATACGAGCAGTACTTC,CSASLTSYEQYF
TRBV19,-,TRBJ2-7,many,TGTGCCAGTAGTATTTCAGGGAGCTCCTACGAGCAGTACTTC,CASSISGSSYEQYF
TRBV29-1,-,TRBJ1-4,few,TGCAGCGTTGTATTGGGGATCGGAAAACTGTTTTTT,CSVVLGIGKLFF
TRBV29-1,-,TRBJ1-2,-,TGCAGCGTTGATTCCGGCGAGGGCTACACCTTC,CSVDSGEGYTF
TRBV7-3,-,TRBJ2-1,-,TGTGCCAGCAGTCCCGAGGGCCTGTCTGAGCAGTTCTTC,CASSPEGLSEQFF
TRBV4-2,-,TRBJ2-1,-,TGTGCCAGCAGCTTAGGTAGCCTTGTCTACAATGAGCAGTTCTTC,CASSLGSLVYNEQFF
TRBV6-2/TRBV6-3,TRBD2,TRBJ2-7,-,TGTGCCAGCAGCTACCATCCGGGACTAGATTCGGTCGAGCAGTACTTC,CASSYHPGLDSVEQYF
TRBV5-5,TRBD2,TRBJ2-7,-,TGTGCCAGCAGCTTACTAGCGGACTACGAGCAGTACTTC,CASSLLADYEQYF
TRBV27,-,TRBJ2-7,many,TGTGCCAGCAGTTTATCCGGGTTGTCCTACGAGCAGTACTTC,CASSLSGLSYEQYF
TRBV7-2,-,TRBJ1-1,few,TGTGCCAGCAGCTTAAGAGGATCGATAGCGGGGGAAGCTTTCTTT,CASSLRGSIAGEAFF
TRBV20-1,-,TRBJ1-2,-,TGCAGTGCTTACGGGGCTTCTCTTCGGAAGGGCTACACCTTC,CSAYGASLRKGYTF
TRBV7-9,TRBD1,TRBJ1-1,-,TGTGCCGGGAGGACAGGGGTGAACACTGAAGCTTTCTTT,CAGRTGVNTEAFF
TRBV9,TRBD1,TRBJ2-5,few,TGTGCCAGCAGCGCCTATATGCAGGGGGAAGGAGAGACCCAGTACTTC,CASSAYMQGEGETQYF
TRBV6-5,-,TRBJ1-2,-,TGTGCCAGCAGCCTCGGAGAGGGAGCAGAATCTGGGTCCTACACCTTC,CASSLGEGAESGSYTF
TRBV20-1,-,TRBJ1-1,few,TGCACCTCGTACCTGGTGAACACTGAAGCTTTCTTT,CTSYLVNTEAFF
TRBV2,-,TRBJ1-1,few,TGTGCCAACAGTGGACACCCGAACACTGAAGCTTTCTTT,CANSGHPNTEAFF
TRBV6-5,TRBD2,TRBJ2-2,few,TGTGCCAGCAGTTTCCTAACTAGCGGGGCGACCGGGGAGCTGTTTTTT,CASSFLTSGATGELFF
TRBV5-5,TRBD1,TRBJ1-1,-,TGTGCCAGCAGCTTGATTGCTGGGACAGAGAACACTGAAGCTTTCTTT,CASSLIAGTENTEAFF
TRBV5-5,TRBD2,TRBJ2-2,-,TGTGCCAGCAGCTTATCGATTTTTGGGGAGGGGAACACCGGGGAGCTGTTTTTT,CASSLSIFGEGNTGELFF
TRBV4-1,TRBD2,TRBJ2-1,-,TGCGCCAGCAGCCAAGTACTAGCGGGAGGCCTCGGTGAGCAGTTCTTC,CASSQVLAGGLGEQFF
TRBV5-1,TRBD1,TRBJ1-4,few,TGCGCCAGCAGCCGTTCCGGGACAGGAAATGAAAAACTGTTTTTT,CASSRSGTGNEKLFF
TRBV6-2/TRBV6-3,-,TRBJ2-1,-,TGTGCCAGCAGTTACTCTCCCGGGTGGAATGAGCAGTTCTTC,CASSYSPGWNEQFF
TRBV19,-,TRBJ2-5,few,TGTGCCAGTAGTATATATCCGGGTCCGGAGGCCCAGTACTTC,CASSIYPGPEAQYF
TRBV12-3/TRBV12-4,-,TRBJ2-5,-,TGTGCCAGCGGATTCCCTAGAGAGACCCAGTACTTC,CASGFPRETQYF
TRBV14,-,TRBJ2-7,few,TGTGCCAGCAGCGTCGTATCTGTCGAGCAGTACTTC,CASSVVSVEQYF
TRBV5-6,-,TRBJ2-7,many,TGTGCCAGCAGCTTTAGCAGACTTCACTCCTACGAGCAGTACTTC,CASSFSRLHSYEQYF
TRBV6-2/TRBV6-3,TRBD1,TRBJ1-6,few,TGTGCCAGCAACGACCGGACAGGCGGGAATTCACCCCTCCACTTT,CASNDRTGGNSPLHF
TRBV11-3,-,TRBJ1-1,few,TGTGCCAGCAGCTTTAGGGGTCCGAACACTGAAGCTTTCTTT,CASSFRGPNTEAFF
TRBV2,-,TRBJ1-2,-,TGTGCCAGAAATACCCAGGGATCTCCTTATGGCTACACCTTC,CARNTQGSPYGYTF
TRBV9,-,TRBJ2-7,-,TGTGCCAGCAGCGTACAGGTGGGGAACGAGCAGTACTTC,CASSVQVGNEQYF
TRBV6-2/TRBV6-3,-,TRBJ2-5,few,TGTGCCAATCAGCGGGACCAAGAGACCCAGTACTTC,CANQRDQETQYF
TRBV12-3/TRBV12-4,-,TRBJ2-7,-,TGTGCCAGCAGTCCGCCCCCCAGGGGAAGCGGGCAGTACTTC,CASSPPPRGSGQYF
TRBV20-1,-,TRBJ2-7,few,TGCAGTGCCCCTGGACTTTCCTACGAGCAGTACTTC,CSAPGLSYEQYF
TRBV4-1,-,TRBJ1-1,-,TGCGCCAGCAGCCAAGAAGAGGGCACCCGGAACACTGAAGCTTTCTTT,CASSQEEGTRNTEAFF
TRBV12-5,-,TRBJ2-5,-,TGTGCTAGTGGTTTCTCGCGGACCTTCCAAGAGACCCAGTACTTC,CASGFSRTFQETQYF
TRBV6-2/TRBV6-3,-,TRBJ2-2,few,TGTGCCAGCAGAAGCATACAGGAGAACACCGGGGAGCTGTTTTTT,CASRSIQENTGELFF
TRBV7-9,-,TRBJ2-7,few,TGTGCCAGCAGCTTTTTAAACTACGAGCAGTACTTC,CASSFLNYEQYF
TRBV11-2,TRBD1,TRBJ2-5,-,TGTGCCAGCAGCATAGGACAGGCGGCTCAAGAGACCCAGTACTTC,CASSIGQAAQETQYF
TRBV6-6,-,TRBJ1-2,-,TGTGCCAGCAGTCTACAGGGACCGGATGGCTACACCTTC,CASSLQGPDGYTF
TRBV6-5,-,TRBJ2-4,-,TGTGCCAGCAGTATTTGGGGCAGCTCGAAAAACATTCAGTACTTC,CASSIWGSSKNIQYF
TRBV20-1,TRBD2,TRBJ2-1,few,TGCAGTGCTAGGGACCTAAGCGGGGGGCGGAATGAGCAGTTCTTC,CSARDLSGGRNEQFF
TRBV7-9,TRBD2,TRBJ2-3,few,TGTGCCAGCAGCTCCCTAGCGGGGGCCCTCGATACGCAGTATTTT,CASSSLAGALDTQYF
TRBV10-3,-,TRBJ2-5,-,TGTGCCATCAGTGAGCAACCAGAGACCCAGTACTTC,CAISEQPETQYF
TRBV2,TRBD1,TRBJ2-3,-,TGTGCCAGCAACTTACGGGACAGAACGACAGATACGCAGTATTTT,CASNLRDRTTDTQYF
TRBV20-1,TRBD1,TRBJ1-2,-,TGCAGTGTCCCGCTGATTGGGGACAGGGTTCAAAGGGGCTACACCTTC,CSVPLIGDRVQRGYTF
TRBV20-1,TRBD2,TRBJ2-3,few,TGCAGTGCTACTTTTAGCGGGAACACAGATACGCAGTATTTT,CSATFSGNTDTQYF
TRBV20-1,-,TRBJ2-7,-,TGCAGTGCTAGAGAACGGACATGGGGCGAGCAGTACTTC,CSARERTWGEQYF
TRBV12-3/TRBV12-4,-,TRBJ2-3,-,TGTGCCAGCAGGGGGACCAGTCTCAGCACAGATACGCAGTATTTT,CASRGTSLSTDTQYF
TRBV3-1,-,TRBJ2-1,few,TGTGCCAGCAGCCCGGAAGGTAGGATCGGTGAGCAGTTCTTC,CASSPEGRIGEQFF
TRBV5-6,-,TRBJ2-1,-,TGCGCCAGCAGCTTGGCACTGCCTTACAATGAGCAGTTCTTC,CASSLALPYNEQFF
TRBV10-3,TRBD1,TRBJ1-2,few,TGTGCCATCAGACCATGGACAGGGAACCATGGCTACACCTTC,CAIRPWTGNHGYTF